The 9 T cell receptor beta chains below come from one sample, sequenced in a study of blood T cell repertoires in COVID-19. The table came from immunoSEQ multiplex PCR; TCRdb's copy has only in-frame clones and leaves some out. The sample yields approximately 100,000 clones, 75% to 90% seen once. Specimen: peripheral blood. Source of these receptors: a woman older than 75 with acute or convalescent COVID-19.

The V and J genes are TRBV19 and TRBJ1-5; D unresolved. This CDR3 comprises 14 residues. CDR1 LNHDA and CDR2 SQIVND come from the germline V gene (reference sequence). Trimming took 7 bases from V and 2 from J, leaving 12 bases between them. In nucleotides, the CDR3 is TGTGCCAGTACCGAACAGAGACGCAATCAGCCCCAGCATTTT. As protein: CASTEQRRNQPQHF. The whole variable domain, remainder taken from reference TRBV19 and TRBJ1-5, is DGGITQSPKYLFRKEGQNVTLSCEQNLNHDAMYWYRQDPGQGLRLIYYSQIVNDFQKGDIAEGYSVSREKKESFPLTVTSAQKNPTAFYLCASTEQRRNQPQHFGDGTRLSIL.

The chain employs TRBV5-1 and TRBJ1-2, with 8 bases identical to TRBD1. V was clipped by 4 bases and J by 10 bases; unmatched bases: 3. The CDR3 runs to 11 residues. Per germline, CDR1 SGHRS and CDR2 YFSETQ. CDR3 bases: TGCGCCAGCAGCCTGGACAGGGTCTACACCTTC. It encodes CASSLDRVYTF.

The CDR3 region has the DNA TGTGCCTGGAGTGCTTCGGACAATGCGAATCAGCCCCAGCATTTT. Amino acids: CAWSASDNANQPQHF. V and J are TRBV30 and TRBJ1-5; D might be TRBD1 (5 bases). CDR3 length: 15 residues. The germline V and J ends were trimmed by 1 base and 4 bases, with 14 bases remaining between them. CDR1 is GTSNPN, CDR2 SVGIG, per germline (reference sequence). The full variable domain, its missing parts supplied by reference TRBV30 and TRBJ1-5, is SQTIHQWPATLVQPVGSPLSLECTVEGTSNPNLYWYRQAAGRGLQLLFYSVGIGQISSEVPQNLSASRPQDRQFILSSKKLLLSDSGFYLCAWSASDNANQPQHFGDGTRLSIL.

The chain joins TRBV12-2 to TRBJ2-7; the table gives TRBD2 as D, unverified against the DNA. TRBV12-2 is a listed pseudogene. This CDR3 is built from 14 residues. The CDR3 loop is CASRFPRREYEQYF. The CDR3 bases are TGTGCAAGTCGCTTTCCAAGGCGGGAGTACGAGCAGTACTTC.

CDR3 loop: CANSGSTDTQYF. CDR3 coding DNA: TGTGCCAACAGCGGTAGCACAGATACGCAGTATTTT. The V call is TRBV10-3, the J call TRBJ2-3; perhaps TRBD2 as D (5 bases). Germline CDR1 is ENHRY and CDR2 is SYGVKD. This CDR3 spans 12 amino acids. Trimming shortened V by 10 bases and J by 0 bases, and 8 bases separated the two germline ends.

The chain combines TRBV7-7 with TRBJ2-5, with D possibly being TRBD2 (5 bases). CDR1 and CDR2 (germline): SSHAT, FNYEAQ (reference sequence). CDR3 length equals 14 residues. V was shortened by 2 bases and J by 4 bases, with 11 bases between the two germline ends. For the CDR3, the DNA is TGTGCCAGCAGCTTAAACCTAGGGAGAGAGACCCAGTACTTC. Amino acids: CASSLNLGRETQYF. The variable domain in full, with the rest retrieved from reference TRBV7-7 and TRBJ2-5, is GAGVSQSPRYKVTKRGQDVTLRCDPISSHATLYWYQQALGQGPEFLTYFNYEAQPDKSGLPSDRFSAERPEGSISTLTIQRTEQRDSAMYRCASSLNLGRETQYFGPGTRLLVL.

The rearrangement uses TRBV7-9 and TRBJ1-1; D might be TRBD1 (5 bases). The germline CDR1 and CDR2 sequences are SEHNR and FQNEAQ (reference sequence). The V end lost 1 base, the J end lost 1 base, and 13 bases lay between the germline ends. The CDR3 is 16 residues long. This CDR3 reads CASSLVRGVSNTEAFF. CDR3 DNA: TGTGCCAGCAGCTTAGTTCGGGGGGTCTCGAACACTGAAGCTTTCTTT.

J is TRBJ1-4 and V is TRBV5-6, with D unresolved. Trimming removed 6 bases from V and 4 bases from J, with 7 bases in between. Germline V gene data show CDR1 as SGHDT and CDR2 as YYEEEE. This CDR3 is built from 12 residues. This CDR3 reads CASTEGNEKLFF. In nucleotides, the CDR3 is TGTGCCAGCACCGAGGGTAATGAAAAACTGTTTTTT.

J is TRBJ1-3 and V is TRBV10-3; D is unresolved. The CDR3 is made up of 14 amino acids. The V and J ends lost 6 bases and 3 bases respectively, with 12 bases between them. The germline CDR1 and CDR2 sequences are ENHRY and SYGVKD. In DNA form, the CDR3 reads TGTGCCATCAGCTCTGAGGTGTTTGGAAACACCATATATTTT. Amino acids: CAISSEVFGNTIYF.